Presented here are 20 T cell receptor beta chains from one specimen sequenced in a study of T cells in Graves' hyperthyroidism and ophthalmopathy. TCR beta CDR3 sequences were amplified from RNA transcripts. HTBI primers drove first-round RT-PCR of the TCR CDR3. TCRdb reanalysed the multiplex PCR reads using MiXCR and keeps one entry per CDR3 protein. This sample has 700,000 to 850,000 distinct CDR3 sequences; approximately 40% occur once, and the top ten carry roughly 31%. Sequenced material: blood. Receptors were obtained from a woman aged 40 to 50 with Graves' hyperthyroidism.

The chain couples TRBV7-2 to TRBJ2-2, with TRBD2 matching 13 bases. This CDR3 contains 18 residues. From germline, CDR1 is SGHTA and CDR2 FQGNSA. The V gene end was trimmed by 4 bases and the J gene end by 3 bases; junction bases not matched to a gene: 8. CDR3 coding DNA: TGTGCCAGCAGCTGGACTAGCGGGGGAAATAGGTACACCGGGGAGCTGTTTTTT. Amino acid sequence: CASSWTSGGNRYTGELFF. The full variable domain, in which reference TRBV7-2 and TRBJ2-2 provide the parts outside the CDR3, is GAGVSQSPSNKVTEKGKDVELRCDPISGHTALYWYRQSLGQGLEFLIYFQGNSAPDKSGLPSDRFSAERTGGSVSTLTIQRTQQEDSAVYLCASSWTSGGNRYTGELFFGEGSRLTVL.

The chain joins TRBV14 to TRBJ2-7; tentatively, D is TRBD1 (6 bases). CDR3 size: 15 residues. Germline CDR1 reads SGHDN; CDR2 reads FVKESK. The V gene lost 2 bases and the J gene lost 6 bases, with 17 bases spanning the gap. The CDR3 bases are TGTGCCAGCAGCCAATGGGGGCGAGGGTCAGGCGAGCAGTACTTC. Protein sequence: CASSQWGRGSGEQYF. Filled out from reference TRBV14 and TRBJ2-7, the complete variable domain reads EAGVTQFPSHSVIEKGQTVTLRCDPISGHDNLYWYRRVMGKEIKFLLHFVKESKQDESGMPNNRFLAERTGGTYSTLKVQPAELEDSGVYFCASSQWGRGSGEQYFGPGTRLTVT.

To note about this clonotype: A much more abundant neighbour one base away suggests this may be a read error. J is TRBJ2-7 and V is TRBV29-1, with 11 nucleotides matching TRBD1. This CDR3 is 14 amino acids long. V lost 5 bases, J lost 0 bases, and 3 bases stayed unmatched. Germline V CDR1 and CDR2: SQVTM, ANQGSEA. The CDR3 loop is CSVTGTGGSYEQYF. CDR3 sequence (DNA): TGCAGCGTTACGGGGACAGGGGGCTCCTACGAGCAGTACTTC.

The sample holds many counts of this clonotype. The genes are TRBV15 and TRBJ2-7; D could derive from TRBD1 or TRBD2 (6 bases each). The length of the CDR3 is 13 residues. Germline lookup yields CDR1 LNHNV and CDR2 YYDKDF (reference sequence). Trimming took 1 base from V and 6 from J, leaving 10 bases between them. CDR3 amino acids: CATSRVGGSEQYF. The CDR3 DNA sequence: TGTGCCACCAGCAGAGTGGGGGGCAGCGAGCAGTACTTC. The full variable domain, in which reference TRBV15 and TRBJ2-7 provide the parts outside the CDR3, is DAMVIQNPRYQVTQFGKPVTLSCSQTLNHNVMYWYQQKSSQAPKLLFHYYDKDFNNEADTPDNFQSRRPNTSFCFLDIRSPGLGDTAMYLCATSRVGGSEQYFGPGTRLTVT.

On this clonotype: One end of the junction fails to match germline, which may point to a read error. The chain couples TRBV7-2 to TRBJ2-2; 9 bases line up with TRBD2. The CDR3 is 17 residues long. Germline CDR1 and CDR2: SGHTA and FQGNSA. This CDR3 is CASSHGSLGGRGGEPFF. The CDR3 bases are TGTGCCAGCAGTCATGGGTCTCTTGGCGGGAGGGGCGGGGAGCCGTTTTTT.

This clonotype was seen ten or more times. The rearrangement links TRBV29-1 to TRBJ1-4, with a weak D call TRBD1 (6 bases). Germline V lookup: CDR1 SQVTM, CDR2 ANQGSEA. V was shortened by 6 bases and J by 1 base, with 12 bases between the two germline ends. The CDR3 extends over 14 amino acids. In DNA, the CDR3 is TGCAGCGTCGCCAGGGGCGAAACTAATGAAAAACTGTTTTTT. Its protein product is CSVARGETNEKLFF.

This chain uses TRBV10-1 with TRBJ1-1; D unresolved. Germline V gene lookup returns CDR1 WNHNN and CDR2 SYGVQD (reference sequence). The CDR3 sequence is 12 residues long. Deletions cut 3 bases from V and 4 bases from J, with 6 bases between. As DNA, the CDR3 is TGCGCCAGCAGTGATCAGGCCACTGAAGCTTTCTTT. Its protein is CASSDQATEAFF.

This clonotype was seen a few times. The gene calls are TRBV5-6 and TRBJ2-2; D uncertain. The germline V and J ends were trimmed by 1 base and 0 bases, with 10 bases remaining between them. This CDR3 comprises 16 residues. The germline V gene has CDR1 SGHDT and CDR2 YYEEEE. The CDR3 sequence: CASSLLGTANTGELFF. The CDR3 DNA is TGTGCCAGCAGCTTGTTAGGCACCGCGAACACCGGGGAGCTGTTTTTT. Using reference TRBV5-6 and TRBJ2-2 for the parts outside the CDR3, the full variable domain is DAGVTQSPTHLIKTRGQQVTLRCSPKSGHDTVSWYQQALGQGPQFIFQYYEEEERQRGNFPDRFSGHQFPNYSSELNVNALLLGDSALYLCASSLLGTANTGELFFGEGSRLTVL.

This clonotype was counted a few times. The chain joins TRBV4-2 to TRBJ1-4; TRBD1 agrees at 9 bases. CDR3 length equals 17 residues. CDR1 and CDR2 (germline): LGHNA, YNFKEQ. J lost 8 bases, V lost 2 bases, and 12 bases had no gene match. CDR3 residues: CASSQHSPGTGREKLFF. DNA for the CDR3: TGTGCCAGCAGCCAACACTCCCCCGGGACAGGGCGCGAAAAACTGTTTTTT.

This clonotype has a count of ten or more. An end of the junction differs from the germline gene, which may be a read error. The genes are TRBV5-1 and TRBJ2-2; no definite D call. Germline-derived CDR1 and CDR2 are SGHRS and YFSETQ. The CDR3 is made up of 13 amino acids. CDR3 in amino acids: CASSLEGSGELFF. In DNA, the CDR3 is TGTGCCAGCAGCTTGGAAGGGTCCGGGGAGCTGTTTTTT.

Only one count was recorded for this clonotype. The genes are TRBV24-1 and TRBJ2-3, with D possibly being TRBD1 (6 bases). The CDR3 contains 15 residues. Germline values: CDR1 KGHDR, CDR2 SFDVKD. Trimming removed 7 bases from V and 2 bases from J, with 15 bases in between. CDR3 amino acids: CATSPRDINTDTQYF. DNA for the CDR3: TGTGCCACCAGCCCCCGGGACATAAACACAGATACGCAGTATTTT.

The V and J genes are TRBV4-3 and TRBJ2-7; no firm D call. The V gene's germline CDR1 is LGHNA and CDR2 YSLEER. Between the trimmed V and J ends, which lost 2 bases and 2 bases, there was a span of 10 bases. There are 14 residues in the CDR3. The CDR3 DNA reads TGCGCCAGCAGCCAACGTGCTACAACCTACGAGCAGTACTTC. This sequence encodes CASSQRATTYEQYF.

This chain connects TRBV29-1 to TRBJ2-2, with a tentative D call TRBD2 (6 bases). V was cut by 7 bases and J by 5 bases, with 17 bases left in between. The germline gives CDR1 SQVTM, CDR2 ANQGSEA. CDR3 length: 14 amino acids. CDR3 sequence reads: CSAEEGRGTGELFF. CDR3 nucleotide sequence: TGCAGCGCGGAGGAGGGGCGCGGTACCGGGGAGCTGTTTTTT.

CDR3 nucleotide sequence: TGTGCCAGCAGCCGTCGACAGGAAAGTAACTATGGCTACACCTTC. This gives the protein CASSRRQESNYGYTF. The chain has TRBV6-5 and TRBJ1-2, with D possibly being TRBD1 (6 bases). The V gene's germline CDR1 is MNHEY and CDR2 SVGAGI. Trimming cost V 6 bases and J 1 base, with 15 bases left between them. CDR3 length: 15 residues.

This chain joins TRBV4-2 and TRBJ1-5; D not certain. Germline-derived CDR1 and CDR2 are LGHNA and YNFKEQ. V was shortened by 0 bases and J by 7 bases, with 4 bases between the two germline ends. The CDR3 length is 12 residues. CDR3 bases: TGTGCCAGCAGCCAAGATATGCAGCCCCAGCATTTT. This codes for CASSQDMQPQHF.

This clonotype turned up a few times. CDR3 DNA sequence: TGCAGTGCTAAGGGGTCCTCTGGCCAGCCCCAGCATTTT. This sequence encodes CSAKGSSGQPQHF. The chain recombines TRBV20-1 with TRBJ1-5; D perhaps matches TRBD1 (5 bases). This CDR3 is built from 13 residues. CDR1 is DFQATT, CDR2 SNEGSKA, per germline (reference sequence). Trimming stripped 4 bases from V and 7 bases from J, with 14 bases between.

Regarding this clonotype: Without the conserved terminal phenylalanine or tryptophan, this CDR3 likely stems from a read error. This rearrangement joins TRBV11-2 to TRBJ1-1; D is perhaps TRBD1 (6 bases). V dropped 1 base and J dropped 2 bases, with 11 bases sitting between them. Germline V gene sequence: CDR1 SGHAT, CDR2 FQNNGV. The length of the CDR3 is 15 residues. The CDR3 loop is CASSLVRGRNTEAFL. CDR3 DNA sequence: TGTGCCAGCAGCTTAGTTCGGGGGCGAAACACTGAAGCTTTCCTT.

This chain uses TRBV4-2 with TRBJ1-5, with 10 bases fitting TRBD1. Germline V CDR1 and CDR2: LGHNA, YNFKEQ. This CDR3 region has 17 residues. The ends lost 0 bases at V and 3 bases at J; junction bases unmatched: 5. CDR3 bases: TGTGCCAGCAGCCAAGATTGGGGGACAGGGGCCAATCAGCCCCAGCATTTT. It is translated as CASSQDWGTGANQPQHF.

This clonotype has more than one count but fewer than ten. V is TRBV12-3 or TRBV12-4 and J is TRBJ2-5; D may be TRBD1 or TRBD2 (5 bases each). The CDR3 runs to 15 residues. Trimming cost V 6 bases and J 7 bases, with 21 bases left between them. The CDR3 DNA reads TGTGCCAGCAGCCCCTCCGGGACCAACCCCGGGACCCAGTACTTC. Protein sequence: CASSPSGTNPGTQYF.

This clonotype has a handful of counts. This sequence joins TRBV6-6 and TRBJ1-2; 7 nucleotides line up with TRBD1. Unmatched junction bases numbered 12, after V lost 0 bases and J lost 5 bases. Germline V lookup: CDR1 MNHNY, CDR2 SVGAGI (reference sequence). This CDR3 has 17 residues. CDR3 residues: CASSYSKERTGSYGYTF. The CDR3 bases are TGTGCCAGCAGTTACTCGAAGGAACGGACAGGTTCTTATGGCTACACCTTC.